These 10 T cell receptor beta chains were all obtained from the same sample, sequenced in a study of blood T cell repertoires in COVID-19. Clones were read by immunoSEQ multiplex PCR, and TCRdb kept only the in-frame ones, dropping some. The profile shows 100,000 to 150,000 clones, 70% to 75% of them singletons. Sequencing input: peripheral blood. These TCRs come from an elderly man with COVID-19, enrolled during active disease.

This clone was picked up one time. The genes are TRBV28 and TRBJ2-3, with TRBD2 matching over 10 bases. This CDR3 has 16 residues. Germline V gene data show CDR1 as MDHEN and CDR2 as SYDVKM. The junction had 6 bases not matched to a gene; V was cut back by 3 bases and J by 3 bases. For the CDR3, the DNA is TGTGCCAGCAGTTTGGGAGCGGGAGGGGGGACAGATACGCAGTATTTT. Amino acids: CASSLGAGGGTDTQYF.

V is TRBV9 and J is TRBJ1-4, with a possible D match to TRBD1 (6 bases). CDR1 and CDR2 from the germline V gene are SGDLS and YYNGEE. The CDR3 has 14 amino acids. Trimming shortened V by 4 bases and J by 5 bases, and 12 bases separated the two germline ends. CDR3 bases: TGTGCCAGCAGCCCGGACAGTCTCAATGAAAAACTGTTTTTT. This gives the protein CASSPDSLNEKLFF.

The V gene is TRBV5-1, the J gene TRBJ2-6; 7 nucleotides agree with TRBD2. Germline CDR1 is SGHRS and CDR2 is YFSETQ. The junction had 7 bases not matched to a gene; V was cut back by 4 bases and J by 0 bases. The CDR3 extends over 17 amino acids. The CDR3 loop reads CASSADGTTSGANVLTF. The DNA for the CDR3 is TGCGCCAGCAGCGCGGACGGGACTACCTCTGGGGCCAACGTCCTGACTTTC.

The gene calls are TRBV3-1 (or the pseudogene TRBV3-2) and TRBJ2-1, with no clear D. Trimming cost V 5 bases and J 9 bases, with 14 bases left between them. In germline, CDR1 is LGHDT, CDR2 YNNKEL (reference sequence). This CDR3 has 13 residues. The CDR3 coding sequence is TGTGCCAGCAGCTTATCAATAGGCGGTGAGCAGTTCTTC. This codes for CASSLSIGGEQFF.

The J gene is TRBJ2-2, the V gene TRBV28; tentative D call: TRBD1 (6 bases). V dropped 3 bases and J dropped 4 bases, with 18 bases sitting between them. Germline V CDR1 and CDR2: MDHEN, SYDVKM. This CDR3 comprises 17 residues. CDR3 sequence: CASSFINWGRITGELFF. DNA of the CDR3: TGTGCCAGCAGTTTTATTAATTGGGGGCGGATCACCGGGGAGCTGTTTTTT.

This chain joins TRBV5-6 and TRBJ1-3; D uncertain. Deletions cut 4 bases from V and 0 bases from J, with 8 bases between. CDR3 length equals 14 residues. Per the germline V gene, CDR1 is SGHDT and CDR2 is YYEEEE. For the CDR3, the DNA is TGTGCCAGCAGCCAAGAGAACTCTGGAAACACCATATATTTT. This codes for CASSQENSGNTIYF.

This chain joins TRBV7-9 and TRBJ2-1, with TRBD1 matching 10 bases. CDR3 length: 16 amino acids. Germline V gene data show CDR1 as SEHNR and CDR2 as FQNEAQ (reference sequence). V shed 3 bases and J 2 bases; nucleotides not matched to a gene: 4. The chain's CDR3 is CASSFPGTGAYNEQFF. The CDR3 DNA reads TGTGCCAGCAGCTTTCCCGGGACAGGGGCCTACAATGAGCAGTTCTTC.

The CDR3 reads CASSVGTSGSWETQYF. CDR3 DNA sequence: TGTGCCAGCAGCGTTGGGACTAGCGGGAGTTGGGAGACCCAGTACTTC. The chain carries TRBV5-6 and TRBJ2-5; TRBD2 matches 14 bases. CDR3 length equals 16 residues. The germline V gene encodes CDR1 SGHDT and CDR2 YYEEEE. V shed 4 bases, J shed 5 bases, and the junction held 7 bases outside the gene matches.

J is TRBJ1-2 and V is TRBV6-6, with D maybe TRBD1 (5 bases). Trimming stripped 5 bases from V and 5 bases from J, with 27 bases between. Germline V gives CDR1 MNHNY, CDR2 SVGAGI (reference sequence). This CDR3 spans 18 amino acids. The CDR3 region has the DNA TGTGCCAGCAGTCCCCGAACCCTTGGTGGACAAGGGCGGTATGGCTACACCTTC. It translates to CASSPRTLGGQGRYGYTF.

The CDR3 here is CASSSTGTSYEQYF. The CDR3 DNA sequence: TGTGCCAGCAGCTCCACCGGGACTTCCTACGAGCAGTACTTC. This chain connects TRBV7-9 to TRBJ2-7, with a weak D call TRBD2 (6 bases). The V end was cut by 4 bases, the J end by 1 base, with 11 bases between. The CDR3 loop spans 14 amino acids. The V gene's germline CDR1 is SEHNR and CDR2 FQNEAQ (reference sequence).